This entry features one TCR beta chain sequence. What it binds is unknown. Since no conserved phenylalanine or tryptophan closes the CDR3, a read error is the likely cause. The limits of the CDR3 on the DNA are not certain, so only TCRdb's listed CDR3 is given. RNA was extracted from bulk tissue without any cell sorting. CDR1 and CDR2 from the germline V gene are MNHNS and SASEGT. Counting both end residues, the CDR3 totals 13 amino acids. The sample comes from a study of tumor and adjacent non-tumor tissue in lung cancer. The library came from three nested PCR rounds adapted from ARM-PCR protocols. TCRdb analysed the multiplex PCR reads with MiXCR anew, one entry per CDR3 protein. The data hold about 70,000 distinct CDR3 sequences, with 55% to 85% observed a single time. Whole-study results and caveats: Tumor repertoires had a smaller top 100 clone share than normal lung. Shorter survival was associated with higher TCR diversity in tumors.

This receptor was identified in a man in his sixties with non-small cell lung cancer. The chain recombines TRBV6-1 with TRBJ1-1. Material for sequencing was lung tumor tissue. CDR3 sequence reads: CASRVEANTETFY.